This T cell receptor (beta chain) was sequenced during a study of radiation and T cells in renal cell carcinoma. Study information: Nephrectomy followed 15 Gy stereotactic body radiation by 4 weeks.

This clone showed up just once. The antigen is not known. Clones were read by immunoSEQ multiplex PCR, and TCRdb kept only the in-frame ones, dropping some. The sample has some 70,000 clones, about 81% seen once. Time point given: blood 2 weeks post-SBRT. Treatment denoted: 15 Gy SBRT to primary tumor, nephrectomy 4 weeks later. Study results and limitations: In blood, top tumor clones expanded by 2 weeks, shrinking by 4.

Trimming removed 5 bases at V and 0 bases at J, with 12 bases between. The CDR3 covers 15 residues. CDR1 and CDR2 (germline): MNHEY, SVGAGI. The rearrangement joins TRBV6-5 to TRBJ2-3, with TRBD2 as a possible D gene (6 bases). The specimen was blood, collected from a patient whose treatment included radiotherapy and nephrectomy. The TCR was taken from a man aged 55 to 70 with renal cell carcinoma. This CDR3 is CASSPSSGSTDTQYF. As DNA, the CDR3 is TGTGCCAGCAGTCCCAGCAGCGGGAGCACAGATACGCAGTATTTT.